Sequencing of this TCR beta chain was carried out in a study of neurological immune-mediated disorders (dated by TCRdb to 2018 to 2020). With regard to the full study: Among the 34 multiple sclerosis patients, relapsing-remitting MS accounted for around 30 and secondary progressive MS accounted for 3. Peripheral blood TCR-beta repertoires from HTLV-I-associated myelopathy (HAM/TSP) patients, multiple sclerosis patients and healthy controls were compared by UMI-based sequencing. The roughly 110 TCR-beta libraries included longitudinal samples, technical triplicates and paired sorted CD4+ and CD8+ T-cell subsets alongside PBMC samples. Of the 65 to 70 subjects in the cohort, approximately 15 were HAM/TSP patients, approximately 35 were multiple sclerosis patients, and around 20 were healthy controls.

This clonotype was counted ten times or more. Its specific antigen is unknown. No quality values exist for individual bases; no much larger clone is one base distant. The CDR3 runs 15 residues from the cysteine to the phenylalanine. The read is trimmed to its CDR3 DNA, 45 bases read in frame from base 1. Sequences SGHRS (CDR1) and YFSETQ (CDR2) are obtained from the germline V gene. After removal of 3 bases from V and 9 bases from J, the junction retains 5 bases not matched to a gene. cDNA was synthesized by template-switch 5'RACE using a primer carrying a 10-nucleotide random unique molecular identifier by which each TCR transcript was tagged. Each sequencing run produced over 200 million TCR-beta sequences covering 15-18 subjects. Total RNA was extracted with the RNeasy kit. Using the KAPA Real-time Library Amplification kit, TCR-beta VDJ regions were amplified with primers for the TCR constant region and the 5'RACE anchor. A first PCR added sample indexes and Illumina adaptors, and a second PCR then raised library yield. After Ampure bead purification, the roughly 650 bp TCR product was size-selected on a 2% E-gel SizeSelection system. Before pooling, libraries had their quality checked on a Bioanalyzer, their concentration measured with Qubit, and their quantity determined with the Kapa Library Quantification kit. An Illumina HiSeq 2500 was used to sequence the libraries paired-end at 2 x 150 bp. To increase sequence diversity, about 23-30% phiX was spiked into each library pool. The paper's data handling went like this. The quality-filtered reads were processed with the UMI-based MiGEC pipeline, whose error correction step removed more than 90% of the raw TCR sequences. VDJ genes were aligned to IMGT germline references, and clonotypes were defined by unique CDR3 amino acid sequence plus V-J genes. VDJtools evaluated clonal expansion, Shannon diversity and CDR3 relatedness (CalcPairwiseDistances, ClusterSamples); CLCbio workbench built phylogenetic trees. A clone was classed as expanded if it had 8 or more unique UMIs, a cutoff based on coefficient-of-variation modelling across technical triplicates. TCRdb reprocessed the public reads (quality trimming at Q25 with fastp, clone calling with MiXCR) and kept in-frame beta chains. Every entry covers one CDR3 protein and lists the most common genes and DNA from its rows. What appears here as the V and J calls and clone size reflects TCRdb's work, not the paper's. The sample data list about 70,000 distinct CDR3 sequences, and roughly 4.5% of these were observed just once. The top ten clonotypes cover roughly 2% of the sample.

The full study reports these points: The MS cluster showed no association with clinical or MRI features, and the authors stated that larger cohorts are needed. TCR clonal expansion was highest in HAM/TSP patients and lowest in MS patients, with MS patients falling below even healthy controls. Phylogenetic analysis grouped repertoires from 18 of 34 MS patients into a cluster of related CDR3 sequences, suggesting a possible repertoire-level signature. Expanded clones from different subjects shared no identical CDR3 amino acid sequences, which suggests that TCR-beta repertoires were private in all groups.

Libraries from unsorted PBMCs were made from 2 million PBMCs kept in RNAlater at -80 degrees C until RNA extraction. The multiple sclerosis patients were enrolled in a US clinical protocol that used magnetic resonance imaging to evaluate disease progression. Peripheral blood was subjected to Ficoll-Hypaque density gradient centrifugation to isolate PBMCs, which were then cryopreserved in liquid nitrogen. This clonotype was obtained from a woman aged 70-85 years with multiple sclerosis. Sequenced: PBMCs. The rearrangement combines TRBV5-1 with TRBJ2-1; 14 central nucleotides agree with TRBD2. At the DNA level, the sequence is TGCGCCAGCAGCTCCAGACTAGCGGGAGGGAGTGAGCAGTTCTTC. It codes for CASSSRLAGGSEQFF.